These T cell receptor beta chains were read from a single sample in a study of cytotoxic CD8 clonotypes in ibrutinib-treated CLL. Repertoires were generated with immunoSEQ multiplex PCR, while TCRdb's copy carries only in-frame clones and drops some. The table has roughly 250,000 clones, roughly 74% seen once. Sequencing was performed on PBMCs, taken after 24 months of ibrutinib treatment. Receptors were obtained from a human donor with chronic lymphocytic leukemia. Both conserved end residues are part of each CDR3. A D gene is named only where the DNA matches it firmly. Clone sizes are given selectively: once, few, many, or a class where the clone is expanded.

-,-,TRBV7-7,TRBJ2-1,CASSLVGAENEQFF,TGTGCTAGCAGCTTAGTCGGGGCCGAAAATGAGCAGTTCTTC
-,TRBD1,TRBV11-2,TRBJ1-1,CASSFQGTANTEAFF,TGTGCCAGCAGCTTCCAAGGGACAGCAAACACTGAAGCTTTCTTT
-,-,TRBV5-1,TRBJ2-5,CASSLAFLGGPFGTETQYF,TGCGCCAGCAGCTTGGCCTTTTTGGGCGGTCCATTCGGCACAGAGACCCAGTACTTC
-,TRBD2,TRBV5-4,TRBJ2-3,CASNLGAGDDTQYF,TGTGCCAGCAACCTTGGGGCGGGAGACGATACGCAGTATTTT
-,-,TRBV9,TRBJ2-3,CASTPGGSTDTQYF,TGTGCCAGCACCCCTGGGGGTAGCACAGATACGCAGTATTTT
-,-,TRBV6-5,TRBJ2-7,CASSYSTGYEQYF,TGTGCCAGCAGTTACTCGACTGGATACGAGCAGTACTTC
few,-,TRBV28,TRBJ1-4,CASSPLNREAEKLFF,TGTGCCAGCAGTCCGCTCAACAGGGAGGCAGAAAAACTGTTTTTT
-,TRBD1,TRBV5-6,TRBJ1-2,CASRTQGANYGYTF,TGTGCCAGCAGGACCCAGGGGGCGAACTATGGCTACACCTTC
-,TRBD2,TRBV13,TRBJ2-1,CASSLAGLAGGGREQFF,TGTGCCAGCAGCTTAGCTGGACTAGCGGGAGGTGGAAGGGAGCAGTTCTTC
-,-,TRBV10-1,TRBJ2-1,CASSTRGGVGEQFF,TGCGCCAGCTCAACTCGAGGAGGGGTTGGTGAGCAGTTCTTC
-,-,TRBV7-9,TRBJ2-7,CASSLQGFYEQYF,TGTGCCAGCAGCTTACAGGGGTTTTACGAGCAGTACTTC
once,TRBD2,TRBV9,TRBJ2-7,CASSVGSSGGYEQYF,TGTGCCAGCAGCGTAGGGTCTAGCGGCGGGTACGAGCAGTACTTC
-,-,TRBV15,TRBJ2-2,CATSISLILGELFF,TGTGCCACCAGCATTTCACTCATTTTGGGGGAGCTGTTTTTT
-,TRBD2,TRBV29-1,TRBJ2-3,CSVSRLASSTDTQYF,TGCAGCGTCTCGCGACTAGCGTCTAGCACAGATACGCAGTATTTT
-,-,TRBV28,TRBJ1-5,CASRHSLDRNQPQHF,TGTGCCAGCAGACATTCCCTAGACAGGAATCAGCCCCAGCATTTT
-,TRBD2,TRBV27,TRBJ2-1,CASLRDYSYNEQFF,TGTGCCAGCCTTCGGGACTATTCCTACAATGAGCAGTTCTTC
once,TRBD1,TRBV9,TRBJ2-1,CASSVDGQGYNEQFF,TGTGCCAGCAGCGTAGACGGACAGGGATACAATGAGCAGTTCTTC
-,TRBD2,TRBV27,TRBJ2-3,CASSFPVGTRPTDTQYF,TGTGCCAGCAGTTTTCCGGTTGGGACTAGACCCACAGATACGCAGTATTTT
-,TRBD2,TRBV4-2,TRBJ2-7,CASSQDDGGVFGKSSYEQYF,TGTGCCAGCAGCCAAGATGACGGGGGGGTTTTCGGTAAAAGCTCCTACGAGCAGTACTTC
-,-,TRBV28,TRBJ2-3,CATCDGEKGWDTQYF,TGTGCCACATGTGATGGGGAGAAGGGTTGGGATACGCAGTATTTT
few,TRBD1,TRBV6-1,TRBJ1-3,CASSDLGQDYRNTIYF,TGTGCCAGCAGTGATCTGGGACAGGATTATCGAAACACCATATATTTT
many,-,TRBV5-4,TRBJ2-7,CASSLARGNEQYF,TGTGCCAGCAGCTTGGCCAGGGGTAACGAGCAGTACTTC
few,-,TRBV6-5,TRBJ2-7,CASSFGPSPGEQYF,TGTGCCAGCAGTTTCGGGCCTTCCCCCGGCGAGCAGTACTTC
-,TRBD2,TRBV9,TRBJ2-5,CASSAAGTSSETQYF,TGTGCCAGCAGCGCCGCCGGGACTAGCTCGGAGACCCAGTACTTC